The entry below gives a single TCR beta chain sequence along with its context. The data belong to a study of Ad26.COV2.S vaccination and SARS-CoV-2 variants. CDR1 is MNHEY, CDR2 SVGAGI, per germline. Trimming removed 6 bases from V and 5 bases from J, with 17 bases in between. The CDR3 covers 15 residues. Data came from immunoSEQ multiplex PCR; TCRdb stores just in-frame clones and leaves some out. The sample shows more than 350,000 clones, around 90% of them seen only once. Treatment described: 19 received Ad26.COV2.S at low or high dose, single or two shots; 5 received placebo; per-sample allocation not given. Following the first vaccine or placebo injection, samples were taken on day 63. A Boston adult aged 18-55 years was the donor. Expression of Wuhan-strain SARS-CoV-2 spike came from the Ad26 vector that formed the vaccine.

The material sequenced was peripheral blood, taken in a trial of Ad26.COV2.S vaccine versus placebo. The J gene is TRBJ2-1, the V gene TRBV6-5; possibly TRBD1 for D (7 bases). The receptor was derived from a person aged 18-60 years who received the Ad26.COV2.S COVID-19 vaccine or a placebo. The CDR3 spells CASRPGGTRDNEQFF. The CDR3, as DNA: TGTGCCAGCAGGCCAGGGGGGACTCGAGACAATGAGCAGTTCTTC.